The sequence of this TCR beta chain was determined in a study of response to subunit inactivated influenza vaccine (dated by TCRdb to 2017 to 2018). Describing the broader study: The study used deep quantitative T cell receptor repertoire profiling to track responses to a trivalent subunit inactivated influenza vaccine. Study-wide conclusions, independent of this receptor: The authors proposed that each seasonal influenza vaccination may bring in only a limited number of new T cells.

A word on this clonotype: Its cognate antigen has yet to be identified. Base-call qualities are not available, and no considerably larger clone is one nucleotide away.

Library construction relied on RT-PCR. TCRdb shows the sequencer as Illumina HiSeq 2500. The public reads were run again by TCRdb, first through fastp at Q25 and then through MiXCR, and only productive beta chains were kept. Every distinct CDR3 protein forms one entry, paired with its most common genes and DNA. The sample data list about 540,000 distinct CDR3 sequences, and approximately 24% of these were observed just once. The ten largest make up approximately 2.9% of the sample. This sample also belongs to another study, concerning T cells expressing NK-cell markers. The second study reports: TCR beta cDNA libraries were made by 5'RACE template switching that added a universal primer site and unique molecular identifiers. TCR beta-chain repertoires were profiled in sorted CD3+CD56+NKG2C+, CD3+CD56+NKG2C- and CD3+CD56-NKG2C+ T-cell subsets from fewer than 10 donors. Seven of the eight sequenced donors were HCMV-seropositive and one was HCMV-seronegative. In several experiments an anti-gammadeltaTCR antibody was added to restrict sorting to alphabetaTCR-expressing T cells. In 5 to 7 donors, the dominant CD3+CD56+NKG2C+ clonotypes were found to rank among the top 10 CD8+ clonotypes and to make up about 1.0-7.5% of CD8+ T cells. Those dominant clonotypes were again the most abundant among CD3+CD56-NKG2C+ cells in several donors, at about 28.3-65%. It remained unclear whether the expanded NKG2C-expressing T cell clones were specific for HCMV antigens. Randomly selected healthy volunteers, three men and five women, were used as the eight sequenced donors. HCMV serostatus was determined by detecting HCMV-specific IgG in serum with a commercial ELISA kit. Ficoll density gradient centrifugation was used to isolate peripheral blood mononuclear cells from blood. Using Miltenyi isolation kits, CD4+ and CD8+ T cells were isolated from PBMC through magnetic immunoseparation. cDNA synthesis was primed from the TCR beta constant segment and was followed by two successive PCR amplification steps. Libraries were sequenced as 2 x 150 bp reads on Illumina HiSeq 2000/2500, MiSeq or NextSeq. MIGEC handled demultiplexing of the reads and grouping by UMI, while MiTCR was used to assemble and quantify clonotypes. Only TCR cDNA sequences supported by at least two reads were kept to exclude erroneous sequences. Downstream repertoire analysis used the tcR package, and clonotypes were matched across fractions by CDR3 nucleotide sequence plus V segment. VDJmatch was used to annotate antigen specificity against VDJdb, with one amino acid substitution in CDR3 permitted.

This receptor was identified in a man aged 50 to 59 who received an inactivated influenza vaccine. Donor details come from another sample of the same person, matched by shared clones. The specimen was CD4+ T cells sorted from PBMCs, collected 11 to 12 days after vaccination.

The sequenced DNA is TGTGCCAGCAGTTTAAATTTTTTCCAGGGGTTGAACACTGAAGCTTTCTTT. This is translated as CASSLNFFQGLNTEAFF. In this chain, TRBV12-3 or TRBV12-4 is recombined with TRBJ1-1; the D gene is perhaps TRBD1, from 6 matching bases. Trimming removed 2 bases from V and 0 bases from J, leaving 16 bases between the germline ends. Spanning cysteine to phenylalanine, the CDR3 consists of 17 amino acids. Of the read, only the CDR3 DNA is kept; its 51 bases are in frame from base 1.